The present TCR beta chain was sequenced within a study of blood T cell repertoires in COVID-19 (TCRdb year 2020). With respect to the entire study: The collaborator samples originated in the United States, Italy and Spain and spanned the acute and convalescent phases of COVID-19. The prospective study material was composed of cDNA or gDNA derived from T cells, B-cell-depleted T cells, or PBMCs. Deeply sampled blood TCRbeta repertoires from subjects exposed to, actively infected with, or recovered from COVID-19 were included in the dataset. A freely available public database, intended as a resource for researchers studying the immune response to SARS-CoV-2, is where the repertoires were released. The samples were drawn from the first 160 participants of the ongoing ImmuneRACE study and from about 1,200 subjects provided by 6 global collaborators. Nearly every sample came with metadata listing a de-identified subject ID, COVID-19 status, age in years and sex. HLA class I and class II types, where available, came from metadata supplied by the sample provider rather than from assay-based typing.

Study-level results and caveats: The quantity of clinical and demographic metadata differed by source and by participant and was supplied without curation.

V drops 3 bases and J drops 4 bases, leaving 9 bases in between. The germline V gene encodes CDR1 KGHDR and CDR2 SFDVKD. Including the terminal cysteine and phenylalanine, the CDR3 comprises 14 residues. Kept here is only the CDR3 DNA, which spans 42 bases and is read in frame from base 1. TCRbeta CDR3 regions were amplified from genomic DNA by means of the immunoSEQ Assay, a bias-controlled multiplex PCR. Per the source publication's procedure: Nucleated cell counts per sample were estimated from amplification of reference gene primers within the assay. Sequence reads were collapsed and filtered to measure the absolute abundance of every unique TCRbeta CDR3 rearrangement. For each sample, productive Simpson clonality was calculated as the square root of Simpson's diversity index over productive rearrangements. What TCRdb holds here is the immuneACCESS table cut down to in-frame rearrangements. Part of the clones is not present; checked against another copy, under half of the missing clones reflect an unresolved V gene, and the others are unexplained. V, J and clone size are those of that table, while D and trimming were read from the DNA. A total of about 440,000 clones appear in this sample, about 90% of them only once. The ten largest make up roughly 0.66% of the sample.

Enrolling through a virtual design, the prospective study's participants ranged in age from roughly 18 to 95 years and lived across approximately 25 United States geographic areas. In the prospective study, cohorts were assigned on the basis of participant-reported clinical history obtained from a screening survey and a study questionnaire. For ImmuneRACE Cohort 3, a participant was defined as recovered based on two consecutive negative NP/OP PCR tests, clearance by a healthcare professional, or resolution of symptoms. Each participant in the prospective study had whole blood, serum and a nasopharyngeal or oropharyngeal swab collected by mobile phlebotomists. Additional blood draws and questionnaires over an approximately two-month period could optionally be provided by prospective study participants. Before DNA extraction, blood samples from the prospective study were shipped at room temperature or frozen.

Of note for this clone: Its target antigen remains unknown. One base away there is no much larger clone; base qualities are not given.

The receptor was derived from a man younger than 35 who had recovered from COVID-19. Sequenced: PBMCs or T cells enriched from blood (not recorded which). The chain uses TRBV24-1 and TRBJ1-5; possibly the D gene is TRBD1, per 5 matching bases. The CDR3 region: CATSDGGANQPQHF. The DNA is as follows: TGTGCCACCAGTGATGGAGGGGCTAATCAGCCCCAGCATTTT.